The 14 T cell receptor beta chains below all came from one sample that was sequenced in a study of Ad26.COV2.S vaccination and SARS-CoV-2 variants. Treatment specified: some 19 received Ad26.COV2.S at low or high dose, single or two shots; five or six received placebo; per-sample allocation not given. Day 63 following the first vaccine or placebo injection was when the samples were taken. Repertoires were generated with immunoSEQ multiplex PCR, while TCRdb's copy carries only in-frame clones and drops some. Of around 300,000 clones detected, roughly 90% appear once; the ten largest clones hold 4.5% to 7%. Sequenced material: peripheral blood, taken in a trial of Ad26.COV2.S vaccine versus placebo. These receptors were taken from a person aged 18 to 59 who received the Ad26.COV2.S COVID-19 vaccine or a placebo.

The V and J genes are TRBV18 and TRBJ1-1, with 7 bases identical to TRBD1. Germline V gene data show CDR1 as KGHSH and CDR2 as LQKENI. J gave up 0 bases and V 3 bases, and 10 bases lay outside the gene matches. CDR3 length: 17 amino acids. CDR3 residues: CASSPPGTDRMNTEAFF. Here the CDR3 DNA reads TGTGCCAGCTCACCCCCCGGGACAGACCGCATGAACACTGAAGCTTTCTTT.

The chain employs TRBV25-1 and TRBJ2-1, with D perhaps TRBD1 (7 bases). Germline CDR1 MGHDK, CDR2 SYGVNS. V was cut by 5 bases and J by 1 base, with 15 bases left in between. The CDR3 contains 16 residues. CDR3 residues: CASSTPEGASYNEQFF. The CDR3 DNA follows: TGTGCCAGCAGTACCCCGGAGGGGGCGTCCTACAATGAGCAGTTCTTC. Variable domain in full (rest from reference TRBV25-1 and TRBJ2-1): EADIYQTPRYLVIGTGKKITLECSQTMGHDKMYWYQQDPGMELHLIHYSYGVNSTEKGDLSSESTVSRIRTEHFPLTLESARPSHTSQYLCASSTPEGASYNEQFFGPGTRLTVL.

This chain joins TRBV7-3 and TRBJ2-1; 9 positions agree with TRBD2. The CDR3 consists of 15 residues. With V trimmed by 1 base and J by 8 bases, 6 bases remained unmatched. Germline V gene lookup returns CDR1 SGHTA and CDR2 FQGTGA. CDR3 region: CASSLIAGESYEQFF. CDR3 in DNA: TGTGCCAGCAGCTTAATAGCGGGAGAGTCATATGAGCAGTTCTTC.

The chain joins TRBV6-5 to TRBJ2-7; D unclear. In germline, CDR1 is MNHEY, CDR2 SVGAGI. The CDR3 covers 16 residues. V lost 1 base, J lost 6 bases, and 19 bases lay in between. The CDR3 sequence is CASSYLIGASQSEQYF. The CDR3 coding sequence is TGTGCCAGCAGTTACTTGATTGGCGCCTCTCAGAGCGAGCAGTACTTC.

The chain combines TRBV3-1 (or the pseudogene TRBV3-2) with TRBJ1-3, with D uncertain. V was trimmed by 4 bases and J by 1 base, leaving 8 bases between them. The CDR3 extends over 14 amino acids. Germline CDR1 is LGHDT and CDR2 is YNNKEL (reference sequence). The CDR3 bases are TGTGCCAGCAGCCCCAAAAGGTCTGGAAACACCATATATTTT. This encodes CASSPKRSGNTIYF.

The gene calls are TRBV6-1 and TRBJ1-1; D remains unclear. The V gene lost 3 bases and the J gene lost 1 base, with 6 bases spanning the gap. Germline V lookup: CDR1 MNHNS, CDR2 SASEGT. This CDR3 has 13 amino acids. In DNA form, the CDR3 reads TGTGCCAGCAGTGAGGTCTGGAACACTGAAGCTTTCTTT. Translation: CASSEVWNTEAFF.

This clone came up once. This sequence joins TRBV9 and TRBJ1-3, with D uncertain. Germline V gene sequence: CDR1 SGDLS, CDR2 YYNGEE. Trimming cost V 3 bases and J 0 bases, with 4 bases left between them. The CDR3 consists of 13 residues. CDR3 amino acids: CASSAASGNTIYF. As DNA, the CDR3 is TGTGCCAGCAGCGCCGCCTCTGGAAACACCATATATTTT.

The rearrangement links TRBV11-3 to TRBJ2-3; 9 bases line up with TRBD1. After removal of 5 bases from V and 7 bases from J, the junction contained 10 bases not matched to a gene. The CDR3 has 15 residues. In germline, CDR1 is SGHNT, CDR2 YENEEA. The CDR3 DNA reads TGTGCCAGCAGCGCACCGGGACAGGGAATATATACGCAGTATTTT. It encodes CASSAPGQGIYTQYF.

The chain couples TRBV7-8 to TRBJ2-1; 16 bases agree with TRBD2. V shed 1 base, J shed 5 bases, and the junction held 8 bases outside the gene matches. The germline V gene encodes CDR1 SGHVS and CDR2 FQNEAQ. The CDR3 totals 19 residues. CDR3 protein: CASSLVSGTSGRGDNEQFF. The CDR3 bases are TGTGCCAGCAGCTTAGTTTCCGGGACTAGCGGGAGGGGAGACAATGAGCAGTTCTTC.

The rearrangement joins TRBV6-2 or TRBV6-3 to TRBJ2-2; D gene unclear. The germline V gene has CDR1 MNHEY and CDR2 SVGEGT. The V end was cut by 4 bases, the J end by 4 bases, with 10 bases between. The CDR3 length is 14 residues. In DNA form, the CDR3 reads TGTGCCAGCAGTTCCCTAGAGAGCACCGGGGAGCTGTTTTTT. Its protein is CASSSLESTGELFF.

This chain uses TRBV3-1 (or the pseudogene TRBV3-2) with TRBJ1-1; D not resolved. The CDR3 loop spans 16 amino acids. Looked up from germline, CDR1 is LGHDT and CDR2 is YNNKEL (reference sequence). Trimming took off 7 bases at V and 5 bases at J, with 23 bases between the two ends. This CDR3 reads CASTLLSLRGETEAFF. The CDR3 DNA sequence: TGTGCCAGCACCCTTCTATCTCTCCGTGGGGAAACTGAAGCTTTCTTT.

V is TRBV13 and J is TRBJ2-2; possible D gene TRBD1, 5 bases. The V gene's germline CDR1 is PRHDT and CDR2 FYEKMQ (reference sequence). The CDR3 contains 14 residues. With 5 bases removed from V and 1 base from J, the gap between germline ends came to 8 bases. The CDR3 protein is CASSITGNTGELFF. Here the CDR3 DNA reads TGTGCCAGCAGCATAACAGGGAACACCGGGGAGCTGTTTTTT.

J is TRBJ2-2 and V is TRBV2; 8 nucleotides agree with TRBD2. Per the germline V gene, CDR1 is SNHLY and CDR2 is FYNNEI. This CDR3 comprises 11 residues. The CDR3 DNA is TGTGTTAGCGGGATAACCGGGGAGCTGTTTTTT. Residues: CVSGITGELFF.

This CDR3 reads CASSWTARINEQFF. The CDR3 DNA sequence: TGTGCCAGCAGTTGGACCGCGAGGATCAATGAGCAGTTCTTC. J is TRBJ2-1 and V is TRBV6-6, with no clear D. V was pared by 4 bases and J by 6 bases, with 13 bases between. CDR1 and CDR2 from the germline V gene are MNHNY and SVGAGI (reference sequence). The CDR3 is 14 residues long.